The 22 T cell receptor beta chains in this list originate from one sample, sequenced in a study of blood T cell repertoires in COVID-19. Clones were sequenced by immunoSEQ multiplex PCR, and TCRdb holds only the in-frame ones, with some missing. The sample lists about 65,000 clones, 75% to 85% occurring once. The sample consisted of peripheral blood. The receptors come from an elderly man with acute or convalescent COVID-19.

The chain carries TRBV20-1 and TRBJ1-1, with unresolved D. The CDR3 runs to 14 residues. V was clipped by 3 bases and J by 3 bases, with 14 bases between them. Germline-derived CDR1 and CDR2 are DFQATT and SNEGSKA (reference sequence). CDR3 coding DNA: TGCAGTGCTAGTGATCGGGCGGACTACACTGAAGCTTTCTTT. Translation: CSASDRADYTEAFF.

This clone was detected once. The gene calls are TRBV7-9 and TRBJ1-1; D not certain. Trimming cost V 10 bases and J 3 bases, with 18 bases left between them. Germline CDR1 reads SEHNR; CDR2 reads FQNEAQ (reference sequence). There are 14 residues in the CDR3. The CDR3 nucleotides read TGTGCCACCCAATCGGGGTCCAGAGACACTGAAGCTTTCTTT. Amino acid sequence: CATQSGSRDTEAFF. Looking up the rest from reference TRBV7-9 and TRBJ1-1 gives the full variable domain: DTGVSQNPRHKITKRGQNVTFRCDPISEHNRLYWYRQTLGQGPEFLTYFQNEAQLEKSRLLSDRFSAERPKGSFSTLEIQRTEQGDSAMYLCATQSGSRDTEAFFGQGTRLTVV.

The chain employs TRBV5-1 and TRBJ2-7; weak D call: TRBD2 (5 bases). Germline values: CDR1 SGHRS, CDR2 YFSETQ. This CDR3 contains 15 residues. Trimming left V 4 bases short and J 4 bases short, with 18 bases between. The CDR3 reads CASSPTSERLYEQYF. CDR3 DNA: TGCGCCAGCAGCCCCACTAGTGAGAGGTTATACGAGCAGTACTTC.

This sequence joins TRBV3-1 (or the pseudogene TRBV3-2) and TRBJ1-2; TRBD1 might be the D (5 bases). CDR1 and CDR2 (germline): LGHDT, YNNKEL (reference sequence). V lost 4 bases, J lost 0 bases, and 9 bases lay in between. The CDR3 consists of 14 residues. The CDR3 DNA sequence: TGTGCCAGCAGCCGGGGCAGTACTAACTATGGCTACACCTTC. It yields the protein CASSRGSTNYGYTF.

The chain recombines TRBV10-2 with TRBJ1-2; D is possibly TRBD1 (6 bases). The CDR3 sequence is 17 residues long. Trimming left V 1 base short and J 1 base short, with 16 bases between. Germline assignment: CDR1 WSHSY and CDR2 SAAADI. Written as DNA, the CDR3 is TGCGCCAGCAGTGAGTTTGGGGGGGCCACCCTTAACTATGGCTACACCTTC. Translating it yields CASSEFGGATLNYGYTF.

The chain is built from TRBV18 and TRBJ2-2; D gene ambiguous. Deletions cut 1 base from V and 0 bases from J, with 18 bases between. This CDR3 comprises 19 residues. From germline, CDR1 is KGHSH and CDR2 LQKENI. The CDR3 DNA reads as TGTGCCAGCTCACCACAACGGTCTCGGAGAGTCGCGAACACCGGGGAGCTGTTTTTT. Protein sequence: CASSPQRSRRVANTGELFF.

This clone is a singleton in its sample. The CDR3 spells CASSQGSEGLVKNIQYF. For the CDR3, the DNA is TGTGCCAGCAGCCAAGGGTCGGAGGGGTTGGTCAAAAACATTCAGTACTTC. This sequence joins TRBV4-2 and TRBJ2-4, with D tentatively TRBD2 (6 bases). The CDR3 loop spans 17 amino acids. V lost 1 base and J lost 3, with 16 bases in between. Germline values: CDR1 LGHNA, CDR2 YNFKEQ.

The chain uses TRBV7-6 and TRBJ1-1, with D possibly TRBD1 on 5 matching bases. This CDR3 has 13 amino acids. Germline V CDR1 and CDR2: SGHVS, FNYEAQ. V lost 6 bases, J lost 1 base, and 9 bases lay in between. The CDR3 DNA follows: TGTGCCAGCAGTTCCGGACAGAACACTGAAGCTTTCTTT. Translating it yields CASSSGQNTEAFF. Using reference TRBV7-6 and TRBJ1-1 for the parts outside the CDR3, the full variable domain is GAGVSQSPRYKVTKRGQDVALRCDPISGHVSLYWYRQALGQGPEFLTYFNYEAQQDKSGLPNDRFSAERPEGSISTLTIQRTEQRDSAMYRCASSSGQNTEAFFGQGTRLTVV.

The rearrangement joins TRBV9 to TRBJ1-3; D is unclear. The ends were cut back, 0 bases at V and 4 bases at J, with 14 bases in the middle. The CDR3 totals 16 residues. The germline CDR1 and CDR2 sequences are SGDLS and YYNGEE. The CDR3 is CASSVGDFGSGNTIYF. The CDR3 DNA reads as TGTGCCAGCAGCGTAGGGGATTTCGGGAGCGGAAACACCATATATTTT.

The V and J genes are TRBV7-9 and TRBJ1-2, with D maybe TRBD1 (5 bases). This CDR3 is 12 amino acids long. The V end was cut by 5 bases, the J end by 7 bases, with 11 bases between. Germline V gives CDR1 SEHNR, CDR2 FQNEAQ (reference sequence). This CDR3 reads CASSQGQGGYTF. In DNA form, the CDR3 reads TGTGCCAGCAGCCAGGGCCAGGGTGGCTACACCTTC.

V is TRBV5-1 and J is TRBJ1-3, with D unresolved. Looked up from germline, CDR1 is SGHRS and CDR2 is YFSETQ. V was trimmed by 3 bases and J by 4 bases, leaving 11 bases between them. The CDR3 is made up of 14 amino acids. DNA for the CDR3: TGCGCCAGCAGCTCACCCATGGCCGGAAACACCATATATTTT. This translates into CASSSPMAGNTIYF.

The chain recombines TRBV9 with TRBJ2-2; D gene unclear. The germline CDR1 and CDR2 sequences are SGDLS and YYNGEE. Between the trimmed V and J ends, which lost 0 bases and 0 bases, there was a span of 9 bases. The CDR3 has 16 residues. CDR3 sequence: CASSVAVTPNTGELFF. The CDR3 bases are TGTGCCAGCAGCGTAGCGGTGACACCGAACACCGGGGAGCTGTTTTTT.

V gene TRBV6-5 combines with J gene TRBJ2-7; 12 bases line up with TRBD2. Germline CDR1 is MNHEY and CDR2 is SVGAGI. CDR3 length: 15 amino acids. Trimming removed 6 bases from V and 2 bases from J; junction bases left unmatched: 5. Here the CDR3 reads CASSPTSGGTYEQYF. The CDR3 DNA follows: TGTGCCAGCAGCCCGACTAGCGGGGGAACCTACGAGCAGTACTTC.

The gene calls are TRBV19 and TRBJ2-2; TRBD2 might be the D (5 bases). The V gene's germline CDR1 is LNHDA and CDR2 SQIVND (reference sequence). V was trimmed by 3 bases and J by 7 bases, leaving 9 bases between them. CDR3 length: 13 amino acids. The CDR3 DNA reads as TGTGCCAGTAGTATCGAGGGTGGCGGGGAGCTGTTTTTT. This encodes CASSIEGGGELFF.

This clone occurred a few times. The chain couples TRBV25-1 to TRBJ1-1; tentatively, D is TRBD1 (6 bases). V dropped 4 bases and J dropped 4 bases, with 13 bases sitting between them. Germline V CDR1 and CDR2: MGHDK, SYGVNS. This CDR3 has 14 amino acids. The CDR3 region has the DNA TGTGCCAGCAGTGGACTGACAGGCGCCACTGAAGCTTTCTTT. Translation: CASSGLTGATEAFF.

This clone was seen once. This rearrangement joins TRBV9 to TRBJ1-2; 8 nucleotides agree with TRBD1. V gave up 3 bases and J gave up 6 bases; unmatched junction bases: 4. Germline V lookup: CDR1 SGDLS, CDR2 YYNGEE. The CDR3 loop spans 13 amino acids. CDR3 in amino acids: CASSAGQGDGYTF. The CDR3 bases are TGTGCCAGCAGCGCCGGACAGGGAGATGGCTACACCTTC.

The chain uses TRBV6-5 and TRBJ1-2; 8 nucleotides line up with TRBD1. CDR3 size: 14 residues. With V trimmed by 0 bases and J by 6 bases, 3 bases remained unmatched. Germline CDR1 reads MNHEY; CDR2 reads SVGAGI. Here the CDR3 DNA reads TGTGCCAGCAGTTACTCGACAGGGGACAATGGCTACACCTTC. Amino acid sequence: CASSYSTGDNGYTF.

The CDR3: CASSPDRGVYNEQFF. The DNA of the CDR3 is TGTGCCAGCAGCCCGGACAGGGGCGTCTACAATGAGCAGTTCTTC. The chain links TRBV6-5 to TRBJ2-1; TRBD1 aligns across 9 bases. V was pared by 6 bases and J by 3 bases, with 6 bases of the junction left unmatched. Germline CDR1 reads MNHEY; CDR2 reads SVGAGI. The CDR3 spans 15 residues.

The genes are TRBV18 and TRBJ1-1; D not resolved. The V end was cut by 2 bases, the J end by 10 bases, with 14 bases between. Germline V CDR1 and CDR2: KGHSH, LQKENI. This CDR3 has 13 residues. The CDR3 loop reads CASSPGVQGAAFF. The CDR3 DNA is TGTGCCAGCTCACCAGGAGTCCAAGGAGCAGCTTTCTTT.

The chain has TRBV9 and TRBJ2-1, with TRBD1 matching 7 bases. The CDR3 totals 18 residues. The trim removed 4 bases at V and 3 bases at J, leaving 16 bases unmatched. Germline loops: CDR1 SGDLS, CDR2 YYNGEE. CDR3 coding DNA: TGTGCCAGCAGCCAGCTAGGTAAAACAGGGGATTACTACAATGAGCAGTTCTTC. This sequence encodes CASSQLGKTGDYYNEQFF.

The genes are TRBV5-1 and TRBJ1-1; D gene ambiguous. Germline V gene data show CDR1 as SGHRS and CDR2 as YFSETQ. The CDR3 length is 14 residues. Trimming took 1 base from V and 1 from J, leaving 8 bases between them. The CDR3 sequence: CASSLTAGNTEAFF. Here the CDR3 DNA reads TGCGCCAGCAGCTTGACGGCGGGGAACACTGAAGCTTTCTTT. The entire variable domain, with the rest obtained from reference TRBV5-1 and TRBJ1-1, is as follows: KAGVTQTPRYLIKTRGQQVTLSCSPISGHRSVSWYQQTPGQGLQFLFEYFSETQRNKGNFPGRFSGRQFSNSRSEMNVSTLELGDSALYLCASSLTAGNTEAFFGQGTRLTVV.

The DNA of the CDR3 is TGTGCCAGCAGTGCCCGGCGGGGGCCCTACGAGCAGTACTTC. It encodes CASSARRGPYEQYF. The V call is TRBV2, the J call TRBJ2-7; D may be TRBD2 (7 bases). V was pared by 4 bases and J by 2 bases, with 12 bases between. The CDR3 consists of 14 residues. Germline values: CDR1 SNHLY, CDR2 FYNNEI.